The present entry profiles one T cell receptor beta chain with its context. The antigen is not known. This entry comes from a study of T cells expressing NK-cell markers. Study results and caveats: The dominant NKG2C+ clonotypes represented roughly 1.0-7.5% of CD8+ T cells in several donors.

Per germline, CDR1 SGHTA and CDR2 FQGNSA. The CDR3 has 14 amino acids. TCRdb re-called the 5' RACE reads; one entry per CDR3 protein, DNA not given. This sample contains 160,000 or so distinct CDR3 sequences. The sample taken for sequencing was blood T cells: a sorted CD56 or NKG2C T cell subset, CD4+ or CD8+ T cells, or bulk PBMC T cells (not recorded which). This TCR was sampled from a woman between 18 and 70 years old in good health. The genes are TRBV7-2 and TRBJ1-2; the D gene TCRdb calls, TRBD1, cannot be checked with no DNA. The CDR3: CASSTRGGGVGYTF. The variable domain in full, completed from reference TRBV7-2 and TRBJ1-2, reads GAGVSQSPSNKVTEKGKDVELRCDPISGHTALYWYRQSLGQGLEFLIYFQGNSAPDKSGLPSDRFSAERTGGSVSTLTIQRTQQEDSAVYLCASSTRGGGVGYTFGSGTRLTVV.